This paragraph covers one T cell receptor beta chain sequence. The sample originates from a study of blood T cell repertoires in COVID-19. Authors' processing steps: Reference gene primers were amplified, and this amplification served to estimate nucleated cell counts. Repertoires were generated with immunoSEQ multiplex PCR, while TCRdb's copy carries only in-frame clones and drops some. The D gene and trimming were derived from the DNA, and the V and J assignments and clone size from that table. Of some 68,000 clones in the sample, over 75% are singletons; the top ten hold 2.7%. Germline lookup yields CDR1 SGDLS and CDR2 YYNGEE. V lost 3 bases, J lost 3 bases, and 7 bases stayed unmatched. This CDR3 has 15 amino acids.

The sequenced sample was peripheral blood. The origin of this receptor is a man between 50 and 59 years old with acute or convalescent COVID-19. The J gene is TRBJ1-2, the V gene TRBV9; 8 bases line up with TRBD1. The CDR3 sequence: CASSESTGGDYGYTF. The CDR3 DNA reads TGTGCCAGCAGCGAGAGCACAGGGGGTGACTATGGCTACACCTTC.